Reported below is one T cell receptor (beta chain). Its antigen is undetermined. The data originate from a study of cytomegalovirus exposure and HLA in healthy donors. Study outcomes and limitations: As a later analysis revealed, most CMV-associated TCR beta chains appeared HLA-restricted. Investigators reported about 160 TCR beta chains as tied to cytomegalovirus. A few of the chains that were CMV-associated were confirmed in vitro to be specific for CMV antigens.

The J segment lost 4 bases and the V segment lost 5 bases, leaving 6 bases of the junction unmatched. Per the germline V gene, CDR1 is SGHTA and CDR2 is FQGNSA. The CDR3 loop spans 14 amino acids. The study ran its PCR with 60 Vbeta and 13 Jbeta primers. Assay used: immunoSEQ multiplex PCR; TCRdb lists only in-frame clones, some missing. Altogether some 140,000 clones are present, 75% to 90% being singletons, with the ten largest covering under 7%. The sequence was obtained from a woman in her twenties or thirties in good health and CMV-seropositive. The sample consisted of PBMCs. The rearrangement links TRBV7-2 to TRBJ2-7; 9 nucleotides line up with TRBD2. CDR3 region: CASSIGLAKYEQYF. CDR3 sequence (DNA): TGTGCCAGCAGCATAGGACTAGCGAAGTACGAGCAGTACTTC.